This T cell receptor beta chain was recorded in a study of cytomegalovirus exposure and HLA in healthy donors. Study context: Unique TCRs from HLA-typed donors, 85 million to 100 million of them, were held in an early data release. The study's findings and limits: Indistinguishable V segments, including TRBV6-2 and TRBV6-3, were excluded. The authors listed over 150 TCR beta chains as cytomegalovirus-associated.

Worth noting for this clone: Its matching antigen is unknown.

The CDR3 length is 15 residues. The J segment lost 4 bases and the V segment lost 5 bases, leaving 10 bases of the junction unmatched. CDR1 and CDR2 from the germline V gene are SNHLY and FYNNEI. Though nominally healthy at sampling, donors likely had unrecorded immune exposures. PCR involved 60 Vbeta and 13 Jbeta primers. This table comes from immunoSEQ multiplex PCR, and its TCRdb copy is limited to in-frame clones, with some not included. The sample consists of about 82,000 clones, around 77% of them appearing once. This sequence originates from a man aged 45-65 years in good health and CMV-seronegative. The J gene is TRBJ2-7, the V gene TRBV2, with TRBD2 identical over 8 bases. Sequencing was carried out using PBMCs. In nucleotides, the CDR3 is TGTGCCAGCAGTAGACCGGGAGTAGCGGGATACGAGCAGTACTTC. Translation: CASSRPGVAGYEQYF.